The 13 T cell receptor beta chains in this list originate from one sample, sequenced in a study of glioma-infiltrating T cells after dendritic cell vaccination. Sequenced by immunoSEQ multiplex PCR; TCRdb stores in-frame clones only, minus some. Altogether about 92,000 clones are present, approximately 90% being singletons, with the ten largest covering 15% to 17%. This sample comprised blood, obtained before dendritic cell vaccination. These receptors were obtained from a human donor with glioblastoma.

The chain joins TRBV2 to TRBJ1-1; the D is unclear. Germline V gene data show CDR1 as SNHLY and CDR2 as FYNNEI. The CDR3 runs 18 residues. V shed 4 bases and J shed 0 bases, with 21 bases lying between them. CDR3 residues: CASSGPTPDGAMNTEAFF. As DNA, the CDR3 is TGTGCCAGCAGTGGACCTACCCCCGACGGAGCCATGAACACTGAAGCTTTCTTT.

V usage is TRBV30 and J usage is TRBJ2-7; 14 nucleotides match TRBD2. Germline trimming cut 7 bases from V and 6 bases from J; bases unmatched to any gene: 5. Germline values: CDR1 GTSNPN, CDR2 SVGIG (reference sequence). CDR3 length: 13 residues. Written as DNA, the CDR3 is TGTGCCTCGGGACTAGCGGGAGCTCTCGAGCAGTACTTC. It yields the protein CASGLAGALEQYF.

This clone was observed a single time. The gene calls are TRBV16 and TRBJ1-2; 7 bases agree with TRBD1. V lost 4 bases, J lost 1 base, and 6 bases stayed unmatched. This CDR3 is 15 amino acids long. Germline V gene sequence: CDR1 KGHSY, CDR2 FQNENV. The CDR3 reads CASSLSRQGNYGYTF. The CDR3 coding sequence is TGTGCCAGCAGCCTATCGAGACAGGGTAACTATGGCTACACCTTC.

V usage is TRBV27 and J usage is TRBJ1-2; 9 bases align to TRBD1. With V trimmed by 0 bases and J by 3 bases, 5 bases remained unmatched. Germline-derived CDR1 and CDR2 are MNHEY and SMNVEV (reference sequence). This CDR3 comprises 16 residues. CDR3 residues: CASSLSWTGVDYGYTF. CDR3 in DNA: TGTGCCAGCAGTTTATCGTGGACAGGGGTAGACTATGGCTACACCTTC.

The DNA for the CDR3 is TGTGCCAGTCAGGGGGAATCAGCTGGAAACACCATATATTTT. Translation gives CASQGESAGNTIYF. The chain is built from TRBV19 and TRBJ1-3, with 7 bases fitting TRBD1. This CDR3 has 14 amino acids. Germline CDR1 is LNHDA and CDR2 is SQIVND (reference sequence). Unmatched junction bases numbered 6, after V lost 8 bases and J lost 2 bases.

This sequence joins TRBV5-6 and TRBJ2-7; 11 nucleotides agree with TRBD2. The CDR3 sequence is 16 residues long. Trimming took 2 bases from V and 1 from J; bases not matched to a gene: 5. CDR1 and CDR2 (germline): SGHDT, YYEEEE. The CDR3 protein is CASSFRLAGSSYEQYF. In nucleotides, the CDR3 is TGTGCCAGCAGCTTCCGACTAGCGGGGAGTTCCTACGAGCAGTACTTC.

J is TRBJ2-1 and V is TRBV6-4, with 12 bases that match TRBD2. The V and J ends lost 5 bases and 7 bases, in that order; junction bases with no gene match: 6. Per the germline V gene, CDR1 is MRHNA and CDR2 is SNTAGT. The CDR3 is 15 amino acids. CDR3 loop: CASSPLAGGANEQFF. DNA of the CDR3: TGTGCCAGCAGTCCACTAGCGGGAGGTGCAAATGAGCAGTTCTTC.

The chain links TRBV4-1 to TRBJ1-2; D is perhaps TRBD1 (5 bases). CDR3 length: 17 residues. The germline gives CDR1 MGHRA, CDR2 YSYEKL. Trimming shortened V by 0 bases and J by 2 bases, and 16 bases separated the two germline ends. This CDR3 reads CASSQDILQGGNYGYTF. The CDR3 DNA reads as TGCGCCAGCAGCCAAGATATTTTGCAGGGTGGGAACTATGGCTACACCTTC.

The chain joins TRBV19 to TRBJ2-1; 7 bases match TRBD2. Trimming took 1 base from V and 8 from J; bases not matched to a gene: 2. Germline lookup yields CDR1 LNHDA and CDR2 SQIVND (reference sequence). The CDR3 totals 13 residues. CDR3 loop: CASSIGGGYEQFF. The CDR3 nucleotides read TGTGCCAGTAGTATAGGGGGGGGGTATGAGCAGTTCTTC.

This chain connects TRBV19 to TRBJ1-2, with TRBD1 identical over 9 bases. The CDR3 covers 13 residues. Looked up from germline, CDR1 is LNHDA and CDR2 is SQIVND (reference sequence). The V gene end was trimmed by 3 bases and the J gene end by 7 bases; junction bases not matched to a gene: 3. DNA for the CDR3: TGTGCCAGTAGTATGGACAGGGGTGGTGGCTACACCTTC. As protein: CASSMDRGGGYTF.

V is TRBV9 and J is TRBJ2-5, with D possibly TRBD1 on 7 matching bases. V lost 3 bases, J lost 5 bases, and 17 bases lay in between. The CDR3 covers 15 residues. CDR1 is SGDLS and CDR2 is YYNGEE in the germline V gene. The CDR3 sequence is CASSDRQGGVETQYF. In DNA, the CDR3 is TGTGCCAGCAGCGACAGACAGGGAGGAGTCGAGACCCAGTACTTC.

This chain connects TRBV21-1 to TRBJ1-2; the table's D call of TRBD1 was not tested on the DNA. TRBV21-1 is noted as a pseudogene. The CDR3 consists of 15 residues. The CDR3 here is CASSKPGQIIYGYTF. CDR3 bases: TGTGCCAGCAGCAAACCGGGACAGATTATCTATGGCTACACCTTC.

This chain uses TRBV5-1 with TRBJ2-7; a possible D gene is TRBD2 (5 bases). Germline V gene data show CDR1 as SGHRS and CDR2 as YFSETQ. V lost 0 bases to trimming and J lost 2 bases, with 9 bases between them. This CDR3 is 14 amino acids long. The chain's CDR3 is CASSLGWETYEQYF. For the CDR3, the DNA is TGCGCCAGCAGCTTGGGATGGGAGACCTACGAGCAGTACTTC.